These T cell receptor beta chains were read from a single sample in a study of OX40 agonist ivuxolimab in advanced cancers. Libraries were prepared by immunoSEQ multiplex PCR; TCRdb keeps only in-frame clonotypes and omits some of them. This table holds some 49,000 clones, 70% to 85% found once. The sample was CD4+ or CD8+ T cells sorted from blood, taken in a trial of the OX40 agonist ivuxolimab. The receptor set was obtained from an adult with an advanced solid tumor such as melanoma, head and neck, liver or kidney cancer. Both conserved end residues are part of each CDR3. The order of the fields is D gene, V gene, J gene, clone size, CDR3 protein, CDR3 DNA. A D gene is named only where the DNA matches it firmly. A row's size may be missing; if present it is once, few, many or a size class.

-	TRBV7-2	TRBJ2-6	-	CASSLVVAGANVLTF	TGTGCCAGCAGCTTAGTGGTCGCTGGGGCCAACGTCCTGACTTTC
TRBD1	TRBV27	TRBJ2-7	-	CASSHYRGTYEQYF	TGTGCCAGCAGTCACTACAGGGGAACCTACGAGCAGTACTTC
-	TRBV14	TRBJ2-5	-	CASSFGLRQETQYF	TGTGCCAGCAGCTTTGGACTGCGTCAAGAGACCCAGTACTTC
-	TRBV10-3	TRBJ2-7	few	CAISDSRKLSYEQYF	TGTGCCATCAGTGACTCGAGGAAACTCTCCTACGAGCAGTACTTC
-	TRBV21-1	TRBJ1-3	-	CASSKSEGCRGNTIYF	TGTGCCAGCAGCAAATCGGAGGGTTGTCGGGGAAACACCATATATTTT
-	TRBV6-1	TRBJ2-3	-	CASRGAASTDTQYF	TGTGCCAGCAGGGGCGCTGCTAGCACAGATACGCAGTATTTT
TRBD2	TRBV5-1	TRBJ2-5	once	CASSLGSTSGEVTQYF	TGCGCCAGCAGCTTGGGATCGACTAGCGGGGAGGTGACCCAGTACTTC
-	TRBV18	TRBJ2-2	-	CASSPLAFDGELFF	TGTGCCAGCTCACCACTCGCATTCGACGGGGAGCTGTTTTTT
-	TRBV28	TRBJ1-1	-	CASAVGTMNTEAFF	TGTGCCAGCGCCGTCGGGACAATGAACACTGAAGCTTTCTTT
-	TRBV6-1	TRBJ1-2	-	CASSDLGYRNYGYTF	TGTGCCAGCAGTGATCTGGGGTACCGTAACTATGGCTACACCTTC
-	TRBV9	TRBJ1-3	-	CASSVVSTGTGNTIYF	TGTGCCAGCAGCGTAGTTTCTACAGGGACCGGAAACACCATATATTTT
-	TRBV15	TRBJ1-3	-	CATSTGGGAGNTIYF	TGTGCCACCAGCACAGGAGGGGGGGCTGGAAACACCATATATTTT
-	TRBV30	TRBJ1-2	-	CASEGSGFGGYTF	TGTGCCTCCGAGGGTAGCGGTTTTGGTGGCTACACCTTC
-	TRBV30	TRBJ1-3	once	CAWSIGLVPSSGNTIYF	TGTGCCTGGAGTATCGGATTGGTCCCGAGCTCTGGAAACACCATATATTTT
-	TRBV5-1	TRBJ1-1	-	CASSPGAYTEAFF	TGCGCCAGCAGCCCCGGTGCGTACACTGAAGCTTTCTTT
TRBD1	TRBV9	TRBJ1-5	few	CASSAGQGMGPQHF	TGTGCCAGCAGCGCAGGACAGGGCATGGGGCCCCAGCATTTT
-	TRBV5-6	TRBJ1-6	-	CASSFSSGNSPLHF	TGTGCCAGCAGCTTCTCGTCCGGAAATTCACCCCTCCACTTT
-	TRBV28	TRBJ1-3	-	CASSSLPSGNTIYF	TGTGCCAGCAGTTCCTTACCCTCTGGAAACACCATATATTTT
-	TRBV2	TRBJ1-4	-	CASSEWVATNEKLFF	TGTGCCAGCAGTGAATGGGTAGCAACTAATGAAAAACTGTTTTTT
-	TRBV2	TRBJ2-2	-	CASTWFGTDLGGELFF	TGTGCCAGCACTTGGTTCGGGACGGACCTCGGCGGGGAGCTGTTTTTT
-	TRBV6-5	TRBJ2-1	-	CASSYRPGAHEQFF	TGTGCCAGCAGTTACCGGCCAGGGGCTCATGAGCAGTTCTTC
TRBD1	TRBV5-1	TRBJ1-2	-	CASSSGTASYGYTF	TGCGCCAGCAGCTCCGGGACAGCGAGCTATGGCTACACCTTC
-	TRBV7-8	TRBJ2-7	-	CASSPTTGSYEQYF	TGTGCCAGCAGTCCTACCACAGGGTCCTACGAGCAGTACTTC
TRBD2	TRBV5-1	TRBJ2-5	-	CASSPTSVGETQYF	TGCGCCAGCAGCCCCACTAGCGTTGGAGAGACCCAGTACTTC
-	TRBV30	TRBJ1-6	few	CAWRVNSPLHF	TGTGCCTGGAGGGTAAATTCACCCCTCCACTTT
TRBD1	TRBV30	TRBJ1-2	-	CACGTGRSGSYTF	TGTGCCTGCGGGACAGGGCGATCTGGTTCGTACACCTTC
-	TRBV5-4	TRBJ1-3	-	CASTNQWLRGNTIYF	TGTGCCAGCACCAACCAGTGGTTGCGTGGAAACACCATATATTTT
TRBD1	TRBV28	TRBJ1-1	-	CASSGQGMNTEAFF	TGTGCCAGCAGTGGACAGGGGATGAACACTGAAGCTTTCTTT
-	TRBV19	TRBJ1-4	-	CASSIPRNGEKLFF	TGTGCCAGTAGTATCCCCAGGAATGGAGAAAAACTGTTTTTT
-	TRBV6-5	TRBJ2-3	-	CASSRTDTDTQYF	TGTGCCAGCAGTCGGACGGACACAGATACGCAGTATTTT
-	TRBV5-6	TRBJ1-2	-	CASSLPDGDFRYGYTF	TGTGCCAGCAGCCTCCCGGACGGGGACTTTAGGTATGGCTACACCTTC